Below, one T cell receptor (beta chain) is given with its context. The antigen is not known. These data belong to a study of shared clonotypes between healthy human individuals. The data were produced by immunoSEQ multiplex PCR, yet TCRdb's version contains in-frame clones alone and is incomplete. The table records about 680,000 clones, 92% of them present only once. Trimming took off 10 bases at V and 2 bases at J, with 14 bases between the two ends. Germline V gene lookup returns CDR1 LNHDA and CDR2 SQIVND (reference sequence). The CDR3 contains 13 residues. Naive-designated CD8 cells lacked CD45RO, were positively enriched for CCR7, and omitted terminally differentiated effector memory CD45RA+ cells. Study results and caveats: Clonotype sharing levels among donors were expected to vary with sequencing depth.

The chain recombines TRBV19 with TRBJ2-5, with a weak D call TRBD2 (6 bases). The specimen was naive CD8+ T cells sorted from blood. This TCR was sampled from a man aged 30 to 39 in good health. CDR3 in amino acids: CATRPGLQETQYF. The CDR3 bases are TGTGCCACTAGACCGGGACTGCAAGAGACCCAGTACTTC.